This is a list of T cell receptor beta chains from one sample in a study of shared clonotypes between healthy human individuals. Using immunoSEQ multiplex PCR, the repertoire was profiled, and TCRdb retains in-frame clones only, with some absent. The repertoire includes around 690,000 clones, about nine tenths of them detected once, and 34% sits in the top ten. Material: memory CD8+ T cells from PBMCs. These receptors were collected from a man aged 18 to 30 in good health. Some clones in this sample may be carry-over from other donors' samples. Both conserved end residues are part of each CDR3. D genes are given only for firm matches. Clone sizes are given selectively: once, few, many, or a class where the clone is expanded.

V	J	size	D	DNA	CDR3
TRBV5-8	TRBJ1-1	NA	TRBD1	TGTGCCAGCAGCTGGGCAGCTGGGCAGGGGGACACTGAAGCTTTCTTT	CASSWAAGQGDTEAFF
TRBV19	TRBJ2-1	NA	NA	TGTGCCAGTAGTATAGGACGGGAGAGCTCCTACAATGAGCAGTTCTTC	CASSIGRESSYNEQFF
TRBV28	TRBJ1-2	once	TRBD1	TGTGCCAGCAGCCCATATAGGACAGGGCAGGTCTATGGCTACACCTTC	CASSPYRTGQVYGYTF
TRBV14	TRBJ2-7	NA	NA	TGTGCCAGCAGCCATCGACGGGTGGAGCAGTACTTC	CASSHRRVEQYF
TRBV9	TRBJ2-2	many	NA	TGTGCCAGCAGCGTAGATCCAGGGGGGGGACACACCGGGGAGCTGTTTTTT	CASSVDPGGGHTGELFF
TRBV9	TRBJ2-5	NA	NA	TGTGCCAGCAGCGTAGGTAACAGGGACGGGGAGACCCAGTACTTC	CASSVGNRDGETQYF
TRBV7-9	TRBJ2-3	NA	TRBD1	TGTGCCAGCAGCCACGGACAGGGGGGAAGCACAGATACGCAGTATTTT	CASSHGQGGSTDTQYF
TRBV6-5	TRBJ2-7	NA	NA	TGTGCCAGCAGTTACGCTCCGGGGCACTACGAGCAGTACTTC	CASSYAPGHYEQYF
TRBV27	TRBJ2-1	NA	NA	TGTGCCAGCAGTTTATCCAGACTTTGGAGGGCCTCCAATGAGCAGTTCTTC	CASSLSRLWRASNEQFF
TRBV7-6	TRBJ2-3	NA	TRBD2	TGTGCCAGCAGCTTAGCCGGTACGTTGGCGGGAGCGATCACAGATACGCAGTATTTT	CASSLAGTLAGAITDTQYF
TRBV10-1	TRBJ2-7	NA	TRBD1	TGCGCCAGCAGTGACTCCGGGACAGGGTTGTACGAGCAGTACTTC	CASSDSGTGLYEQYF
TRBV12-5	TRBJ2-1	NA	NA	TGTGCTAGTGGTTTGCAACGGGGAACTTACAATGAGCAGTTCTTC	CASGLQRGTYNEQFF
TRBV28	TRBJ2-7	NA	NA	TGTGCCAGCTCGACGGTCGGCTCCCCCTACGAGCAGTACTTC	CASSTVGSPYEQYF
TRBV28	TRBJ1-5	NA	TRBD1	TGTGCCAGTCGGGTCAGGGGGAATCAGCCCCAGCATTTT	CASRVRGNQPQHF
TRBV19	TRBJ1-1	NA	TRBD1	TGTGCCAGTAGGCCCCGCTCGGACAGGGGTAACACTGAAGCTTTCTTT	CASRPRSDRGNTEAFF
TRBV2	TRBJ1-2	NA	NA	TGTGCCAGCTGCCCTCAGCCGCTTTATGGCTACACCTTC	CASCPQPLYGYTF
TRBV14	TRBJ2-1	NA	NA	TGTGCCAGCAGCCAAGTGATTAGGGCGGACTCCTACAATGAGCAGTTCTTC	CASSQVIRADSYNEQFF
TRBV30	TRBJ1-3	NA	NA	TGTGCCTGGACCACGGGCTTTGGAAACACCATATATTTT	CAWTTGFGNTIYF
TRBV28	TRBJ2-1	many	NA	TGTGCCAGCAGTTTTGGCTCCCATGATGAGCAGTTCTTC	CASSFGSHDEQFF
TRBV19	TRBJ2-7	NA	NA	TGTGCCAGTTTTGGGCCGCCCTCCTACGAGCAGTACTTC	CASFGPPSYEQYF
TRBV27	TRBJ2-1	NA	TRBD2	TGTGCCAGCAGCTGGGAACTAGCGGGGTACAATGAGCAGTTCTTC	CASSWELAGYNEQFF
TRBV6-1	TRBJ2-7	NA	TRBD1	TGTGCCAGGCGGGACAGGGCCTCCTACGAGCAGTACTTC	CARRDRASYEQYF
TRBV28	TRBJ1-1	NA	TRBD1	TGTGCCAGCAGCGCTGACAACAAAATACGGGGACAGCACGCAGATAACACTGAAGCTTTCTTT	CASSADNKIRGQHADNTEAFF
TRBV9	TRBJ2-7	NA	NA	TGTGCCAGCGGACACCGGGACGGGAGCTCCTACGAGCAGTACTTC	CASGHRDGSSYEQYF
TRBV7-9	TRBJ2-6	NA	TRBD1	TGTGCCAGCAGCTTACGGGACAGGGGCTCTGGGGCCAACGTCCTGACTTTC	CASSLRDRGSGANVLTF
TRBV7-9	TRBJ1-4	NA	NA	TGTGCCAGCAGCTTCCCCGGGACACCGGACGGAGCTAATGAAAAACTGTTTTTT	CASSFPGTPDGANEKLFF
TRBV18	TRBJ2-3	NA	NA	TGTGCCAGCTCACCAGGGGTCACACGCACAGATACGCAGTATTTT	CASSPGVTRTDTQYF